The source of this T cell receptor beta chain is a study of shared T cell receptors in the human thymus. V was clipped by 11 bases and J by 6 bases, with 17 bases between them. The germline V gene encodes CDR1 SNHLY and CDR2 FYNNEI. The CDR3 runs to 12 residues. Sequenced by immunoSEQ multiplex PCR; TCRdb stores in-frame clones only, minus some. The data hold 650,000 to 950,000 clones, with roughly 85% observed a single time. These data also formed part of another study, on human thymus T cells. Per that study: Donors consisted of healthy Finnish infants (having corrective surgery for congenital heart defects). Thymic samples were excised during corrective heart operations. Thymic and blood repertoires appeared to show biased V and J gene usage. Related reports documented highly overlapping thymic repertoires among unrelated individuals.

The chain joins TRBV2 to TRBJ2-7; perhaps TRBD2 as D (6 bases). This receptor was taken from a girl less than two years old with a congenital heart defect. The source material was thymocytes. The CDR3 DNA reads TGTGCCGCGGGGCCTAAAGAGGTCGAGCAGTACTTC. As protein: CAAGPKEVEQYF.